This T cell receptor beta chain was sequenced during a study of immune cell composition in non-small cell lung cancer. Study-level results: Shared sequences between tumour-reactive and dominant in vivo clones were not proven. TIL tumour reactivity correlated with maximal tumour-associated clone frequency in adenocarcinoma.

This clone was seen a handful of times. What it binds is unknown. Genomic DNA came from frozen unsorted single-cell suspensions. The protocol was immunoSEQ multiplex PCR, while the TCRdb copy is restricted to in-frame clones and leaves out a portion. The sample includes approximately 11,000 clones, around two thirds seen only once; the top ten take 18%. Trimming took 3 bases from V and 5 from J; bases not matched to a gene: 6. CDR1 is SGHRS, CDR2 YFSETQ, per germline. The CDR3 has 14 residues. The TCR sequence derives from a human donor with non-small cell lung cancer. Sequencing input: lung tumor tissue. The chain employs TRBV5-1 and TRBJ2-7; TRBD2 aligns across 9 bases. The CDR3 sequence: CASSSIAGAHEQYF. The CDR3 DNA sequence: TGCGCCAGCAGCTCTATAGCGGGAGCCCACGAGCAGTACTTC.